One TCR beta chain is described in this entry. Its specificity is not known. This CDR3 is 18 amino acids long. V shed 5 bases and J 0 bases; nucleotides not matched to a gene: 8. CDR1 and CDR2 (germline): MNHEY, SVGEGT. This sample is part of a study of regulatory T cells in long-lasting Graves disease. Findings and limits, study-wide: Clonotypes that were public and shared totalled a few thousand in persistent patients versus over 800 in new patients. Persistent disease showed a preference for TRBV28, TRBJ1-2 and TRBJ2-5.

The authors built TCR beta libraries using iRepertoire HTBI primers and Arm-PCR of CDR3 regions. TCRdb re-derived calls from the multiplex PCR reads in MiXCR, one entry per CDR3 protein. The sample holds about 520,000 distinct CDR3 sequences, 12% seen once. Time point noted: newly diagnosed GD, antithyroid drugs for less than 3 months. Extracted RNA from PBMCs served as the source of the TCR library. The collection involved drawing around 10 milliliters of peripheral blood into EDTA tubes. This same sample was also part of a study on T cells in Graves' hyperthyroidism and ophthalmopathy. Turning to that study: An initial round of RT-PCR targeting the TCR CDR3 relied on the HTBI primer set.

The rearrangement joins TRBV6-2 or TRBV6-3 to TRBJ2-5, with 14 bases lining up with TRBD2. The sequence came from a woman younger than 45 with Graves disease. The sequences come from peripheral blood mononuclear cells (PBMCs), collected at new diagnosis, from a patient treated with antithyroid drugs. The CDR3 loop reads CASSESRLAGGDQETQYF. The DNA for the CDR3 is TGTGCCAGCAGTGAGAGCAGACTAGCGGGGGGGGACCAAGAGACCCAGTACTTC.